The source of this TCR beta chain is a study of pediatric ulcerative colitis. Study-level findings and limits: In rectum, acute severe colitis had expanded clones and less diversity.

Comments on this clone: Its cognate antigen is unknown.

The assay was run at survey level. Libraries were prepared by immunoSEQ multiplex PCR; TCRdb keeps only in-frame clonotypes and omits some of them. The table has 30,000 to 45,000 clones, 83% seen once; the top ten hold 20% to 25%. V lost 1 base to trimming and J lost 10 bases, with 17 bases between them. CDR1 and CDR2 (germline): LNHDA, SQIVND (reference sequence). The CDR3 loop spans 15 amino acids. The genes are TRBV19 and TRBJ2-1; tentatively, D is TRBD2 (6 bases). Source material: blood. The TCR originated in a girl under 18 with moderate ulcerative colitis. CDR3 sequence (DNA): TGTGCCAGTAGTATAGTGGTCGGGGGACCAATGGAGCAGTTCTTC. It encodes CASSIVVGGPMEQFF.